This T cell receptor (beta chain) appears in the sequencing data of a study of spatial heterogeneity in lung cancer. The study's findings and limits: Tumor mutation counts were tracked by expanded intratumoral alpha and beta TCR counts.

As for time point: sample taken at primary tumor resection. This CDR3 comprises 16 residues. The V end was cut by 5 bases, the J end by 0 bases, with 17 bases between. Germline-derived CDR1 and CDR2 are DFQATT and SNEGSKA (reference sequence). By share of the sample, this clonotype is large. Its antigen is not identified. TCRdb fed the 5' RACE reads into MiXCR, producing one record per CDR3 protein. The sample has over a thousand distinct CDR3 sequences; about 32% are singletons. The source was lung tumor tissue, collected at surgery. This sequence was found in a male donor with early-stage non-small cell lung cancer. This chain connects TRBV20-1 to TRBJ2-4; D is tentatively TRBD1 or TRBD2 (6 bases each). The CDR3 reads CSASRGWGPAKNIQYF. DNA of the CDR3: TGCAGTGCTTCCCGGGGGTGGGGGCCAGCCAAAAACATTCAGTACTTC.